The sequence of this T cell receptor beta chain was determined in a study of cytomegalovirus exposure and HLA in healthy donors. Findings and limits, study-wide: Researchers reported from a later analysis that most CMV-associated TCR beta chains appeared HLA-restricted. Across HLA loci, a later analysis found differing TCR association rates, with DRB1 most and HLA-C fewest. Testing in vitro showed a few CMV-associated chains specific for CMV antigens. In a later analysis, donors in an Asian-associated ancestry cluster reportedly had fewer N-insertions in productive TCRs than the cohort mean.

This CDR3 has 13 residues. V was cut by 1 base and J by 14 bases, with 17 bases left in between. Germline-derived CDR1 and CDR2 are SEHNR and FQNEAQ (reference sequence). Notes on this clone: Its target is unknown.

It was with 60 Vbeta and 13 Jbeta primers that the PCR ran. Here immunoSEQ multiplex PCR was the method, and the copy in TCRdb shows in-frame clones only, minus some. The sample has around 150,000 clones; roughly 80% are singletons. Sequencing used PBMCs. This chain uses TRBV7-9 with TRBJ1-2, with D possibly being TRBD1 (5 bases). The clonotype was recovered from a woman in her forties or fifties in good health and CMV-seropositive. In nucleotides, the CDR3 is TGTGCCAGCAGCTTAGGCGGGGCCCTGTCTAATACCTTC. Translated: CASSLGGALSNTF.